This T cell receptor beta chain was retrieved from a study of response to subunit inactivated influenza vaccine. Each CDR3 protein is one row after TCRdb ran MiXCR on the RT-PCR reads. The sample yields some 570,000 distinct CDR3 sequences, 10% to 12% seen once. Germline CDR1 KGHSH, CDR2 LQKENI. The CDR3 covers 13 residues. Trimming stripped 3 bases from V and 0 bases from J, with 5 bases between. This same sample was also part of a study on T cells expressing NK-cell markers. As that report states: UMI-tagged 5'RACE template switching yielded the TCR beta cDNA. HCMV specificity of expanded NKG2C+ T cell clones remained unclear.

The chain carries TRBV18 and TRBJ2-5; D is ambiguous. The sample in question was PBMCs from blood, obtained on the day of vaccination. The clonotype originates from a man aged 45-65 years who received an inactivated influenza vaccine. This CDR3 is CASSPWDQETQYF. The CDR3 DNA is TGTGCCAGCTCACCCTGGGACCAAGAGACCCAGTACTTC.